This T cell receptor (beta chain) was sequenced in a study of CD8+CD57+ T cells in acquired aplastic anemia. This clonotype came up many times. Antigen unknown. Sequencing involved patients with CD8+CD57+ cell expansion previously shown by flow cytometry. Trimming cost V 5 bases and J 6 bases, with 8 bases left between them. CDR3 length: 12 amino acids. Germline V lookup: CDR1 SNHLY, CDR2 FYNNEI. The TCR beta profiling, which covered VDJ combination and CDR3 sequence, was carried out using genomic DNA as the template. One entry per CDR3 protein, called by TCRdb with MiXCR from the reads. The table has 150,000 to 200,000 distinct CDR3 sequences, around 45% seen once. Points from the study as a whole: Patients shared twenty-nine CD8+ CDR3 sequences with controls.

The specimen sequenced was sorted CD4+, CD8+, or CD8+CD57+ T cells (not recorded which) from PBMCs. The chain recombines TRBV2 with TRBJ2-1; a possible D gene is TRBD2 (5 bases). The sequence came from a human donor with aplastic anemia. The CDR3 loop reads CASSRGGNEQFF. CDR3 DNA: TGTGCCAGCAGTCGGGGTGGCAATGAGCAGTTCTTC.